This entry lists 6 T cell receptor beta chains sequenced from one sample in a study of blood T cells in healthy people across ages. Together with a sample-barcoded 5' primer, a J-beta primer mix was included in a second PCR lasting about 7 to 11 cycles. TCRdb analysed the 5' RACE reads with MiXCR anew, one entry per CDR3 protein. Altogether about 1 million distinct CDR3 sequences are present, under 45% being singletons, with the ten largest covering over 15%. Sequencing input: blood. These receptors all come from a woman aged 60-75 years in good health.

V usage is TRBV7-9 and J usage is TRBJ2-5, with unresolved D. TRBJ2-7 matches the DNA end more closely, so the J call is doubtful. There are 16 residues in the CDR3. Germline CDR1 SEHNR, CDR2 FQNEAQ (reference sequence). The CDR3 nucleotides are TGTGCCAGCAGCTTAGCGGGCAGCCTAGTCGGTAACGAGCAGTACTTC. This gives the protein CASSLAGSLVGNEQYF.

The chain carries TRBV6-5 and TRBJ1-2, with D hard to call. Germline assignment: CDR1 MNHEY and CDR2 SVGAGI. This CDR3 has 11 residues. Trimming removed 1 base at V and 8 bases at J, with 5 bases between. The CDR3: CASSYLGGYTF. The CDR3 DNA sequence: TGTGCCAGCAGTTACTTGGGGGGCTACACCTTC.

V usage is TRBV10-3 and J usage is TRBJ1-1; no clear D. Germline lookup yields CDR1 ENHRY and CDR2 SYGVKD. The CDR3 consists of 12 residues. V was trimmed by 4 bases and J by 4 bases, leaving 7 bases between them. The CDR3 DNA follows: TGTGCCATCAGTGGGGGTCGCACTGAAGCTTTCTTT. This codes for CAISGGRTEAFF.

This clonotype turned up a few times. This chain connects TRBV29-1 to TRBJ2-4; D may be TRBD2 (6 bases). Matching the DNA end better, TRBJ2-7 makes the J call doubtful. This CDR3 contains 15 residues. The V gene's germline CDR1 is SQVTM and CDR2 ANQGSEA. DNA for the CDR3: TGCAGCGTTCGAGAAACGGTTATGGGAGGCTACGAGCAGTACTTC. This sequence encodes CSVRETVMGGYEQYF.

This clonotype was detected only a few times. This chain joins TRBV7-2 and TRBJ1-2; 7 bases line up with TRBD1. This CDR3 contains 16 residues. The germline gives CDR1 SGHTA, CDR2 FQGNSA. The trim removed 5 bases at V and 2 bases at J, leaving 11 bases unmatched. CDR3 nucleotides: TGTGCCAGCAGCCCCCGCTCGACAGGGAAAAACTATGGCTACACCTTC. It encodes CASSPRSTGKNYGYTF.

This chain links TRBV20-1 with TRBJ1-4, with a possible D match to TRBD1 (6 bases). The CDR3 contains 16 residues. The germline gives CDR1 DFQATT, CDR2 SNEGSKA (reference sequence). Trimming took 0 bases from V and 0 from J, leaving 11 bases between them. The CDR3 here is CSARDWGTTTNEKLFF. CDR3 coding DNA: TGCAGTGCTAGAGATTGGGGGACAACAACTAATGAAAAACTGTTTTTT.